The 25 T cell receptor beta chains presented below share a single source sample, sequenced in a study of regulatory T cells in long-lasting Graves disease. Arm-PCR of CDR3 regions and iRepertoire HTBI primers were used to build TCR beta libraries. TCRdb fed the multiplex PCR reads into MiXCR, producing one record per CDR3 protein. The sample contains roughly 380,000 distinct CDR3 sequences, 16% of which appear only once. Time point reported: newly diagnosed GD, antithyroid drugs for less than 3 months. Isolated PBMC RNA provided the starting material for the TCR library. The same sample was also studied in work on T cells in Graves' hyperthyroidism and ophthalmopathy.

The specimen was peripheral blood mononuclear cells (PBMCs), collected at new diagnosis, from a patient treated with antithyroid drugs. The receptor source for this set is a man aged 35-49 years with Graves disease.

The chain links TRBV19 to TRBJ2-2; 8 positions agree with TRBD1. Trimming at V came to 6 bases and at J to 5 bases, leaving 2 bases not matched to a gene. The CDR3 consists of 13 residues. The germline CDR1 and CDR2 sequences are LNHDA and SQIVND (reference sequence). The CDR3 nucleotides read TGTGCCAGTAGGAGACAGGGGACCGGGGAGCTGTTTTTT. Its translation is CASRRQGTGELFF.

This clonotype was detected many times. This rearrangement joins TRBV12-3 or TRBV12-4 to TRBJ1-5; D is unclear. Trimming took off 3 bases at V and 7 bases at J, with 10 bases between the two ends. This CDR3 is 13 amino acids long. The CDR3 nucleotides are TGTGCCAGCAGTTTGGTCGGGAGGCAGCCCCAGCATTTT. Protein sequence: CASSLVGRQPQHF.

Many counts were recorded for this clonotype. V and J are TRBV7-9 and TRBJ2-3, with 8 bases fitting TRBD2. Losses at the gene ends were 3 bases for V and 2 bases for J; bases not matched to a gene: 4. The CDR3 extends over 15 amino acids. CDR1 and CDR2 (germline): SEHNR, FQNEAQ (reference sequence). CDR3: CASSFPAGVTDTQYF. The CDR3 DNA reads TGTGCCAGCAGCTTTCCAGCGGGGGTCACAGATACGCAGTATTTT.

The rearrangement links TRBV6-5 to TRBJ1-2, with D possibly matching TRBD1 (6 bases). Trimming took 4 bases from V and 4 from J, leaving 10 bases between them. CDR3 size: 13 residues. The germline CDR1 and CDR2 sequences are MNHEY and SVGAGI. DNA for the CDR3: TGTGCCAGCAGTTCAGGGGCCAGCTATGGCTACACCTTC. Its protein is CASSSGASYGYTF.

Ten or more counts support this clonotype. The CDR3 here is CATSDSSGGGNNEQFF. The CDR3 DNA reads TGTGCCACCAGTGACTCTAGCGGGGGGGGAAACAATGAGCAGTTCTTC. The V and J genes are TRBV24-1 and TRBJ2-1; the match to TRBD2 covers 12 bases. The V gene end was trimmed by 4 bases and the J gene end by 5 bases; junction bases not matched to a gene: 5. Germline values: CDR1 KGHDR, CDR2 SFDVKD. CDR3 length: 16 residues.

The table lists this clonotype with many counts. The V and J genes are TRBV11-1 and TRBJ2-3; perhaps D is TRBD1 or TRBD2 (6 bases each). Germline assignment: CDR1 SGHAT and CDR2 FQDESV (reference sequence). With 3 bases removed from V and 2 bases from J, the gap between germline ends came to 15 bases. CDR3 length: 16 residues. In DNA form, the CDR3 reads TGTGCCAGCAGCTTTCGAAGGGGGGCTCCCACAGATACGCAGTATTTT. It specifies CASSFRRGAPTDTQYF.

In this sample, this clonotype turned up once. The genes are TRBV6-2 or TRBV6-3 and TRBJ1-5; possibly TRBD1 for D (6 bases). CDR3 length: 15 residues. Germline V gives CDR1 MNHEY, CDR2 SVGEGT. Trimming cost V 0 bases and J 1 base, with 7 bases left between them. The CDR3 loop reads CASSYSGGSNQPQHF. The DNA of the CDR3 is TGTGCCAGCAGTTACTCGGGGGGCAGCAATCAGCCCCAGCATTTT.

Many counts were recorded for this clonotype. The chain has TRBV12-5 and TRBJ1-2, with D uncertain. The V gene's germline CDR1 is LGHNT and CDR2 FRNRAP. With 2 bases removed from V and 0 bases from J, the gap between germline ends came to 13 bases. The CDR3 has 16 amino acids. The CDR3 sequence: CASGLRTPEANYGYTF. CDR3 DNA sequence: TGTGCTAGTGGTTTGAGGACGCCAGAAGCTAACTATGGCTACACCTTC.

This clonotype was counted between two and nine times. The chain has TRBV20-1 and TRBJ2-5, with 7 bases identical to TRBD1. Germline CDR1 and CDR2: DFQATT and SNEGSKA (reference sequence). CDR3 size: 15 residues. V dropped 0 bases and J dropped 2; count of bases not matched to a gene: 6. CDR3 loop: CSARERTGPQETQYF. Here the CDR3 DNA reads TGCAGTGCTAGAGAGAGGACAGGACCTCAAGAGACCCAGTACTTC.

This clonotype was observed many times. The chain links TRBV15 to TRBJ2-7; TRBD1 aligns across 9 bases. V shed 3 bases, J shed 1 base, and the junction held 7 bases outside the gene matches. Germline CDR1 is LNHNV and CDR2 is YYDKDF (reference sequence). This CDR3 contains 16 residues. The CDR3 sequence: CATSSPGQGNSYEQYF. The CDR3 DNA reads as TGTGCCACCAGCAGCCCCGGACAGGGGAATTCCTACGAGCAGTACTTC.

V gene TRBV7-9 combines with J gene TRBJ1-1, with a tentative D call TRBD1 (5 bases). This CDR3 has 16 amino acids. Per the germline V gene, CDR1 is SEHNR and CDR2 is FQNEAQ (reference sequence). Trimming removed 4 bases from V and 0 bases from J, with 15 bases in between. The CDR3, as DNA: TGTGCCAGCAGCTCCCCAAAGGGGAAAATGAACACTGAAGCTTTCTTT. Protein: CASSSPKGKMNTEAFF.

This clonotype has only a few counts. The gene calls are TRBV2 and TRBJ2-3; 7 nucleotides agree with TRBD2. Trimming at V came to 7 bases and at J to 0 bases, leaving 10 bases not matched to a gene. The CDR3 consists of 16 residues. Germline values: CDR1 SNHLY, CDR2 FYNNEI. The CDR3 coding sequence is TGTGCCAGCATGCTCTTGGGGGGGGGGAGCACAGATACGCAGTATTTT. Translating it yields CASMLLGGGSTDTQYF. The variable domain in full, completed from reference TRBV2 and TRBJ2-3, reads EPEVTQTPSHQVTQMGQEVILRCVPISNHLYFYWYRQILGQKVEFLVSFYNNEISEKSEIFDDQFSVERPDGSNFTLKIRSTKLEDSAMYFCASMLLGGGSTDTQYFGPGTRLTVL.

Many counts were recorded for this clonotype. CDR3: CASSATSSHEQYF. In DNA, the CDR3 is TGTGCCAGCAGCGCGACTAGTTCCCACGAGCAGTACTTC. This chain uses TRBV7-9 with TRBJ2-7, with TRBD2 as a possible D gene (6 bases). The V and J ends lost 5 bases and 5 bases respectively, with 13 bases between them. The CDR3 is 13 amino acids. CDR1 and CDR2 from the germline V gene are SEHNR and FQNEAQ (reference sequence).

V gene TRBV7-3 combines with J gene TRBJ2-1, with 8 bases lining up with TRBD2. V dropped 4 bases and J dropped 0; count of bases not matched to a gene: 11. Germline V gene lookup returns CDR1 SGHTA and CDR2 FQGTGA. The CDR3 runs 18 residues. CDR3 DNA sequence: TGTGCCAGCAGCTCCGAGGTAAGCGGGGGCTACTCCTACAATGAGCAGTTCTTC. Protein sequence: CASSSEVSGGYSYNEQFF. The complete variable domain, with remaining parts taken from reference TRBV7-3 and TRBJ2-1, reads GAGVSQTPSNKVTEKGKYVELRCDPISGHTALYWYRQSLGQGPEFLIYFQGTGAADDSGLPNDRFFAVRPEGSVSTLKIQRTERGDSAVYLCASSSEVSGGYSYNEQFFGPGTRLTVL.

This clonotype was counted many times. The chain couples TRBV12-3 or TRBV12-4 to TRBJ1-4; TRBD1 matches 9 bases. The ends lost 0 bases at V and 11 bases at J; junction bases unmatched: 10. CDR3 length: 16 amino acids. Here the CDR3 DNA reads TGTGCCAGCAGTTTAGCGTACGGACAGGGGTCTTCTAAACTGTTTTTT. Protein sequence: CASSLAYGQGSSKLFF.

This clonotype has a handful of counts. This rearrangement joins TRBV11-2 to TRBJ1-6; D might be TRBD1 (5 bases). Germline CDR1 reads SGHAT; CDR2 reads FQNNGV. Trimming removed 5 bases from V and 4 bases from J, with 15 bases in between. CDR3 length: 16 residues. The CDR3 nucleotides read TGTGCCAGCAGCCTCGTTGAGACAGATTATAATTCACCCCTCCACTTT. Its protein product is CASSLVETDYNSPLHF.

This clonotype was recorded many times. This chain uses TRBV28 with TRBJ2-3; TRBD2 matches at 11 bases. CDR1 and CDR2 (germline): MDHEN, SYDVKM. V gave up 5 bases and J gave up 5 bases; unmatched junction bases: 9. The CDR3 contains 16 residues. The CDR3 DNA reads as TGTGCCAGCAGTGCCCTTAGCGGGGGGGCCGTAGATACGCAGTATTTT. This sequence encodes CASSALSGGAVDTQYF.

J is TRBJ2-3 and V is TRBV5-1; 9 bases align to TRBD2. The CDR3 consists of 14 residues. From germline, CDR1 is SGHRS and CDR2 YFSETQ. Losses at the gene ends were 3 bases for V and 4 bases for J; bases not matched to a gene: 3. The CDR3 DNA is TGCGCCAGCAGCTCGACTAGCGGTTCAGATACGCAGTATTTT. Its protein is CASSSTSGSDTQYF.

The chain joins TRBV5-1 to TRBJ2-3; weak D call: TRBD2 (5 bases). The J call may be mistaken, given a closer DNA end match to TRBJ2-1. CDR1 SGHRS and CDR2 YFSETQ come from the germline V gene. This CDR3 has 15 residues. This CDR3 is CASSLDFRRTYEQFF. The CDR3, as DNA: TGCGCCAGCAGCTTGGACTTCCGGAGGACCTACGAGCAGTTCTTC.

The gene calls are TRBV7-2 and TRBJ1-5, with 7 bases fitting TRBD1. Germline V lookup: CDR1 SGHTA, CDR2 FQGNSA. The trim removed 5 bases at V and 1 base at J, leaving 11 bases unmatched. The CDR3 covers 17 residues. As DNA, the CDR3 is TGTGCCAGCAGCGCAAATACAGGGGTAGGGAGCAATCAGCCCCAGCATTTT. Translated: CASSANTGVGSNQPQHF.

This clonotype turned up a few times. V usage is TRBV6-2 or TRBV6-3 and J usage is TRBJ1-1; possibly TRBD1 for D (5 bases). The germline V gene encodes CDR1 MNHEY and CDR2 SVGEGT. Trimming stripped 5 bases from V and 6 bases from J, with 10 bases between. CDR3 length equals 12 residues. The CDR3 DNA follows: TGTGCCAGCAGTGAAAGGGGCGCTGAAGCTTTCTTT. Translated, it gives CASSERGAEAFF.

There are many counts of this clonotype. Here the CDR3 reads CASCGMGRLNTEAFF. CDR3 DNA sequence: TGTGCCAGCTGTGGGATGGGACGGTTGAACACTGAAGCTTTCTTT. The chain has TRBV18 and TRBJ1-1; D perhaps matches TRBD1 (5 bases). The CDR3 consists of 15 residues. The germline gives CDR1 KGHSH, CDR2 LQKENI. V was clipped by 7 bases and J by 0 bases, with 15 bases between them.

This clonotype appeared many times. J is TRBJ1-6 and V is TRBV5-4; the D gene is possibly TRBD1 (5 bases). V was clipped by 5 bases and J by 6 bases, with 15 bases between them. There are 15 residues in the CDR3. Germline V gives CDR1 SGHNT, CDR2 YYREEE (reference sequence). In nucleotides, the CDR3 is TGTGCCAGCAGGGTTCAGTCTGGGACTAATTCACCCCTCCACTTT. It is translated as CASRVQSGTNSPLHF.

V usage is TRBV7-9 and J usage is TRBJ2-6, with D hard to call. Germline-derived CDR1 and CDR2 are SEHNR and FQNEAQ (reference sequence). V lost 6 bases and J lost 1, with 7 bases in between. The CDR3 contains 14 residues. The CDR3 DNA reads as TGTGCCAGCAGTCGGGCTTCTGGGGCCAACGTCCTGACTTTC. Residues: CASSRASGANVLTF.

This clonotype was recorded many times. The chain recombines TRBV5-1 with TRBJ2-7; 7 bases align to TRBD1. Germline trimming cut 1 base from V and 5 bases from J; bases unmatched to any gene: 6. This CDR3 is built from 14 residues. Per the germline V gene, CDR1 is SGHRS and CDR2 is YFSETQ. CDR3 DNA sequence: TGCGCCAGCAGCTTGTATCCAGGGGGAGACGAGCAGTACTTC. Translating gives CASSLYPGGDEQYF.